Described below is a single TCR beta chain sequence and its context. CDR1 LNHNV and CDR2 YYDKDF come from the germline V gene (reference sequence). With V trimmed by 1 base and J by 3 bases, 3 bases remained unmatched. There are 14 residues in the CDR3. This record belongs to a study of blood T cell repertoires in COVID-19. Study-level information: Some COVID-19 samples were acute and others convalescent; all came from the United States, Italy and Spain. The analysed material was cDNA or gDNA that came from T cells, B-cell-depleted T cells, or PBMCs.

Sequencing was performed with immunoSEQ multiplex PCR; in TCRdb, only in-frame clones are kept and a portion is missing. Among around 100,000 clones listed, 89% were seen once. The sample was peripheral blood. V and J are TRBV15 and TRBJ2-7, with 7 positions matching TRBD2. This TCR was recovered from an elderly woman in a cohort sampled during active COVID-19. CDR3 in DNA: TGTGCCACCAGCAGAGGGGGGGGGTACTACGAGCAGTACTTC. Protein: CATSRGGGYYEQYF. The complete variable domain, with remaining parts taken from reference TRBV15 and TRBJ2-7, reads DAMVIQNPRYQVTQFGKPVTLSCSQTLNHNVMYWYQQKSSQAPKLLFHYYDKDFNNEADTPDNFQSRRPNTSFCFLDIRSPGLGDTAMYLCATSRGGGYYEQYFGPGTRLTVT.